This T cell receptor beta chain derives from a study of cytomegalovirus exposure and HLA in healthy donors (dated 2017 in TCRdb). Regarding the complete study: In an earlier analysis of fewer than 750 of the donors, 276 Gb of sequence data and 100 million or so unique TCR beta sequences from 150 million to 200 million T cells were reported. The study aimed to test whether cataloging public T cell receptors could reveal signatures of past pathogen exposure. In the later analysis, no new phenotypic data were used to find candidate immune exposures; instead, reliance was placed on TCR beta sequences and their occurrence across donors. Along with the roughly 710-subject first cohort, a separate validation cohort of over 90 different subjects was used. Because of strong linkage in the cohort, roughly five DR-DQ haplotypes were treated as single units for association and clustering. To study patterns of TCR occurrence, a later analysis re-analyzed previously published TCR beta repertoires from 600 to 750 donors and added high-resolution HLA genotyping. Typing coverage differed by locus: A, B, C, DRB1 and DQB1 were typed in about 620-630 donors, DQA1 in roughly 500, DPA1 in 600 to 610, and DPB1 in about 450. Of the roughly 400 genotyped donors, approximately 83% fell in the genetic ancestry cluster associated with self-reported Caucasian donors. High-throughput TCR immunosequencing, statistical association of individual TCRs with disease status, and machine learning were combined to predict cytomegalovirus infection status. Among a few hundred genotyped donors of the cohort, an average of roughly 240,000 unique TCR beta nucleotide sequences were sequenced per donor, 15% to 20% of them non-productive. The study used immunosequencing to profile the T cell repertoires of approximately 640 subjects and linked those repertoires to cytomegalovirus serostatus. About 280 gigabases of sequencing data and approximately 92 million unique TCR sequences made up an early release that covered fewer than 650 HLA-typed donors. Alongside the repertoire data, information on donor age, sex, ethnicity and CMV serostatus was compiled. A later genetic analysis took genome-wide SNP genotypes for about 65% of the roughly 670 donors and used that subset as a discovery cohort. An earlier analysis of several hundred of the donors used high-throughput TCR beta sequencing to judge whether each TCR beta V gene segment behaved as functional or pseudogenic. All discovery cohort repertoires had been generated using a single sequencing platform. HLA typing included class I and class II loci at four-digit resolution. Overall study results and their limits: Specific HLA alleles were associated with roughly 17,000 TCR beta sequences at a false discovery rate of 0.05 in a later analysis. A further reported finding was that TCR beta sequences accurately predicted the HLA-A and HLA-B alleles for most subjects in the first cohort. Because HLA typing was missing for some donors at each locus, association tests included only the typed subset. A later analysis found that most CMV-associated TCR beta chains appeared HLA-restricted, with HLA associations seemingly driven largely by CMV exposure. The study listed 150 to 200 TCR beta chains as associated with cytomegalovirus. Sequencing depth was assumed to be roughly uniform across donors in the presence/absence analyses, though that assumption may not hold. A later analysis found that HLA-associated TCR beta chains were more clonally expanded and had lower generation probabilities than equally common non-associated chains. Most TCR sequences were seen in very few donors, while some public TCRs were found in many individuals. In this cohort, only TCR beta chains were sequenced, and detectable features were limited by the absence of alpha or paired-chain data. V-gene and J-gene trimming of TCR beta chains was associated with a missense DCLRE1C variant in a later genetic analysis, and the association was replicated in an independent cohort. In an earlier analysis of some 640 of the donors, most TCR beta V segments were observed in productive rearrangements about 87% or about 30% of the time, broadly matching IMGT annotations. Correlated functional status among segregating V segments might be attributable to linkage disequilibrium, but an unknown experimental factor could not be ruled out. Three of the identified cytomegalovirus-associated TCR beta chains were confirmed in vitro to be specific for cytomegalovirus antigens. Strong co-occurrence of HLA alleles, especially DR and DQ, made assigning TCR associations to individual alleles difficult. In a later analysis, TCR association rates were found to vary across HLA loci, with the most associated TCRs seen for DRB1 alleles and the fewest for HLA-C alleles. The authors suggested that the approach could potentially be generalized to other disease states and immunological phenotypes. A later analysis reported that several top co-occurrence clusters appeared linked to parvovirus B19, influenza, CMV and Epstein-Barr virus. Because counts were too low, about 17 rarely observed V segments, including chromosome 9 orphons, were excluded from the earlier analysis of 587 of the donors. The only immune exposure information available for the cohort was CMV serostatus. A group of highly shared sequence variants was considered likely to be a technical artifact of the sequencing pipeline. In both the original and validation cohorts, the classifier was reported to diagnose cytomegalovirus status with high specificity and sensitivity. Compared with the roughly 670-donor mean, donors in an Asian-associated ancestry cluster had fewer N-insertions in productive TCRs, according to a later genetic analysis.

The cohort consisted of 600 or so healthy bone marrow donors. Cohort members were all nominally healthy when sampled, although unrecorded immune exposures were likely present. The donor tested CMV seronegative, placing the donor among the approximately 400 seronegative members of the cohort. A peripheral blood sample was provided by each donor, and peripheral blood mononuclear cells were used for TCR beta sequencing. Genomic DNA extraction from the blood cell samples was performed with the Qiagen DNeasy Blood Extraction Kit. Only a few counts were recorded for this clone. Its antigen is unknown. Per-nucleotide qualities are absent, and no much larger clonotype sits a single base away. Library preparation used the immunoSEQ multiplex PCR assay. For the multiplex PCR, a mixture combining 60 forward primers for TCR Vbeta segments and 13 reverse primers for TCR Jbeta segments was used. The CDR3 region of rearranged TCR beta genes was amplified from genomic DNA with a multiplex PCR assay. The amplified TCR beta libraries were sequenced on the Illumina HiSeq System as 87-base-pair reads. On the study's bioinformatics: A later analysis tallied roughly 76 million unique TCR beta chains across the approximately 670 repertoires, and approximately 12 million of those chains were shared by two or more donors. A nearest-neighbor algorithm error-corrected the raw reads and collapsed the reads into unique sequences, merging closely related sequences to remove PCR and sequencing errors. CDR3 sequences were aligned to IMGT reference sequences to assign V, D and J gene segments. For a sequence to be retained, at least a six-nucleotide match to both a V gene segment and a J gene segment was required. Rearrangements were called productive when the CDR3 lacked stop codons and stayed in frame with V and J; all others were non-productive. Following IMGT convention, CDR3 was defined as the stretch from the second conserved V-encoded cysteine up to the conserved J-encoded phenylalanine. The earlier analysis of about 640 of the donors excluded any sequence lacking an unambiguous match to a single V gene segment. In an earlier analysis of 587 of the donors, V segments were called functional above 56.7% productive rearrangements and were called segregating when the between-donor standard deviation exceeded 5%. A statistical classification framework was developed to diagnose cytomegalovirus status using the catalog of TCR beta chain sequences. V and J gene assignment, in a later analysis, came from comparing TCR nucleotide sequences with IMGT/GENE-DB human TR gene sequences. A later analysis assigned CDR3 sequences and most-parsimonious VDJ recombination scenarios with the TCRdist pipeline. In a later analysis, each TCR beta chain was defined by its CDR3 amino acid sequence together with its V-gene family, and reads lacking a unique V-gene family were excluded. To address suspected cross-contamination and a sequencing artifact, a later analysis removed approximately 590 highly shared, low-generation-probability nucleotide sequences. In a later analysis, a clonal expansion index for each public chain was calculated from normalized within-repertoire ranks of inferred template counts. Generation probabilities in a later analysis came from a VDJ recombination model fitted to out-of-frame rearrangements, and those results were checked against IGoR. In a later analysis, TCR-TCR, TCR-HLA and TCR-CMV co-occurrence was scored with hypergeometric tests, and a repertoire-size bias correction was applied to TCR pairs. In a later analysis, false discovery rates were estimated by permuting HLA or CMV assignments 20 times. In a later analysis, co-occurring TCRs were grouped with DBSCAN, and TCRdist sequence similarity was added when clustering was performed within HLA-allele-positive subsets. Co-occurrence clustering excluded repertoires with fewer than 30,000 or more than 120,000 public chains, plus five with anomalous nucleotide sharing. TCRdb obtained this table from immuneACCESS and retained in-frame rearrangements with V and J assigned. These tables miss some clones; where compared with another copy, unresolved V genes account for less than half of the shortfall, and the remainder is unexplained. V and J calls and clone size are those listed in that table; D and trimming were worked out from the DNA. The sample yields about 99,000 clones; roughly 70% were counted once. Of the sample, roughly 3.4% falls within the top ten clones.

The source material was PBMCs. The clonotype comes from a woman in her forties or fifties in good health and CMV-seronegative.

The nucleotides are TGTGCCAGCAGCTTGGGGACTATCCAAGAGACCCAGTACTTC. This encodes CASSLGTIQETQYF. Recombination linked TRBV7-6 to TRBJ2-5; 7 middle bases align to TRBD2. CDR1 is given as SGHVS and CDR2 as FNYEAQ, both from the germline V gene. Spanning cysteine to phenylalanine, the CDR3 consists of 14 amino acids. The only DNA kept is the CDR3, 42 bases in frame from the first base. The germline V and J ends show losses of 3 bases and 1 base respectively, and no gene match explains 2 bases of the junction.